A selection of T cell receptor beta chains follows, all from one sample in a study of blood T cell repertoires in COVID-19. Sequenced by immunoSEQ multiplex PCR; TCRdb stores in-frame clones only, minus some. The sample consists of around 84,000 clones, about 90% of them appearing once. Material for sequencing was peripheral blood. The receptors derive from a middle-aged man with active COVID-19. Each CDR3 is given with its conserved first and last residue. Fields, in order: J gene, clone size, D gene, V gene, CDR3 protein, CDR3 DNA. D genes are given only for firm matches. Clone size is not always given. Where it is, it says once, few, many or a class for expanded clones.

TRBJ2-7 | NA | NA | TRBV7-9 | CASSLVSYYEQYF | TGTGCCAGCAGCTTAGTTTCTTACTACGAGCAGTACTTC
TRBJ2-5 | NA | TRBD2 | TRBV10-3 | CAVAPGLSETQYF | TGTGCCGTCGCTCCGGGACTAAGCGAGACCCAGTACTTC
TRBJ2-7 | NA | TRBD2 | TRBV5-5 | CASSPPGLGSYEQYF | TGTGCCAGCAGCCCACCGGGACTAGGTTCCTACGAGCAGTACTTC
TRBJ1-1 | NA | NA | TRBV2 | CASIGQPNTEAFF | TGTGCCAGCATAGGACAGCCGAACACTGAAGCTTTCTTT
TRBJ1-2 | NA | NA | TRBV2 | CASIEAGHLNYGYTF | TGTGCCAGCATCGAAGCGGGACACCTTAACTATGGCTACACCTTC
TRBJ1-2 | NA | NA | TRBV2 | CASGTPPDGYTF | TGTGCCAGCGGGACACCTCCCGATGGCTACACCTTC
TRBJ1-1 | NA | NA | TRBV15 | CATSSRGMNTEAFF | TGTGCCACCAGCAGTAGGGGTATGAACACTGAAGCTTTCTTT
TRBJ1-5 | NA | NA | TRBV2 | CASSGDSKNQPQHF | TGTGCCAGCAGTGGAGACAGTAAAAATCAGCCCCAGCATTTT
TRBJ2-7 | NA | TRBD1 | TRBV5-1 | CASSTGQGYEQYF | TGCGCCAGCAGCACCGGACAGGGCTACGAGCAGTACTTC
TRBJ2-3 | NA | TRBD1 | TRBV5-1 | CASSLGAQGAADTQYF | TGCGCCAGCAGCTTGGGTGCTCAGGGGGCTGCAGATACGCAGTATTTT
TRBJ2-2 | few | TRBD2 | TRBV4-3 | CASSQDTSGGGTGELFF | TGCGCCAGCAGCCAAGATACTAGCGGGGGAGGCACCGGGGAGCTGTTTTTT
TRBJ2-3 | NA | TRBD1 | TRBV11-2 | CASSWTGNWADTQYF | TGTGCCAGCAGCTGGACAGGGAATTGGGCAGATACGCAGTATTTT
TRBJ1-4 | NA | TRBD1 | TRBV5-1 | CASSPRDRGEKLFF | TGCGCCAGCAGCCCCAGGGACAGAGGAGAAAAACTGTTTTTT
TRBJ2-2 | NA | TRBD2 | TRBV9 | CASSPRSSGSTGELFF | TGTGCCAGCAGCCCTCGGTCTAGCGGGAGTACCGGGGAGCTGTTTTTT
TRBJ2-3 | NA | TRBD2 | TRBV5-4 | CASSSRLAGSDTQYF | TGTGCCAGCAGCTCGCGACTAGCGGGATCAGATACGCAGTATTTT
TRBJ1-2 | NA | NA | TRBV7-9 | CASSLDGGTYGYTF | TGTGCCAGCAGCTTAGATGGGGGGACCTATGGCTACACCTTC
TRBJ2-1 | NA | NA | TRBV7-8 | CASSLGRVDNEQFF | TGTGCCAGCAGCTTGGGCAGGGTGGACAATGAGCAGTTCTTC
TRBJ2-1 | NA | TRBD2 | TRBV5-4 | CASSYPSGGTYNEQFF | TGTGCCAGCAGCTACCCTAGCGGGGGTACCTACAATGAGCAGTTCTTC
TRBJ1-4 | NA | TRBD1 | TRBV6-6 | CASSLTGNGKLFF | TGTGCCAGCAGCTTGACAGGGAATGGAAAACTGTTTTTT
TRBJ1-5 | NA | TRBD1 | TRBV9 | CASSAETGAGPQHF | TGTGCCAGCAGCGCCGAGACAGGGGCTGGACCCCAGCATTTT
TRBJ2-7 | NA | NA | TRBV29-1 | CSVESRGSYEQYF | TGCAGCGTTGAAAGCAGGGGATCCTACGAGCAGTACTTC
TRBJ2-1 | NA | NA | TRBV11-3 | CASSFLESSYNEQFF | TGTGCCAGCAGCTTCTTAGAGAGCTCCTACAATGAGCAGTTCTTC
TRBJ2-4 | NA | TRBD2 | TRBV5-5 | CASSSPPSGLAKNIQYF | TGTGCCAGCAGCTCCCCCCCTAGCGGTTTAGCCAAAAACATTCAGTACTTC
TRBJ2-7 | NA | NA | TRBV4-3 | CASSQGRRGEQYF | TGCGCCAGCAGCCAAGGGCGCAGAGGCGAGCAGTACTTC
TRBJ2-3 | NA | TRBD2 | TRBV7-2 | CASSFAPSGLAGRSDTQYF | TGTGCCAGCAGCTTCGCCCCCTCTGGACTAGCGGGGCGGTCAGATACGCAGTATTTT
TRBJ2-7 | NA | NA | TRBV2 | CAVSDHGDEQYF | TGTGCCGTTTCGGACCACGGGGACGAGCAGTACTTC
TRBJ2-3 | NA | NA | TRBV3-1/TRBV3-2 | CASSQDRGARDTDTQYF | TGTGCCAGCAGCCAAGATCGGGGGGCGCGGGACACAGATACGCAGTATTTT
TRBJ1-4 | few | TRBD1 | TRBV12-3/TRBV12-4 | CASSKQGWEKLFF | TGTGCCAGCAGTAAACAGGGGTGGGAAAAACTGTTTTTT
TRBJ2-3 | NA | NA | TRBV7-9 | CASSVTPGDTQYF | TGTGCCAGCAGCGTTACCCCGGGAGATACGCAGTATTTT
TRBJ2-5 | once | TRBD1 | TRBV5-4 | CASRGTEETQYF | TGTGCCAGCAGGGGGACAGAAGAGACCCAGTACTTC
TRBJ2-1 | NA | TRBD2 | TRBV9 | CASSVTLTSGRAGEQFF | TGTGCCAGCAGCGTAACCCTTACTAGCGGGAGGGCCGGAGAGCAGTTCTTC
TRBJ1-6 | NA | TRBD1 | TRBV19 | CASRTGIRIESPLHF | TGTGCCAGCCGGACAGGGATCAGGATCGAATCACCCCTCCACTTT
TRBJ2-7 | NA | TRBD1 | TRBV4-1 | CASSQDRDRVEQYF | TGCGCCAGCAGCCAAGATCGGGACAGGGTCGAGCAGTACTTC
TRBJ1-2 | NA | NA | TRBV11-2 | CASSFSVSANYGYTF | TGTGCCAGCAGCTTTTCGGTTAGCGCTAACTATGGCTACACCTTC
TRBJ2-7 | NA | TRBD1 | TRBV6-5 | CASSLTGGNEQYF | TGTGCCAGCAGCTTAACAGGGGGCAACGAGCAGTACTTC
TRBJ2-1 | NA | NA | TRBV12-3/TRBV12-4 | CASSRGLEQFF | TGTGCCAGCAGCCGAGGACTAGAGCAGTTCTTC
TRBJ2-1 | NA | NA | TRBV6-2/TRBV6-3 | CASSQTRLVSQFF | TGTGCCAGCAGTCAAACGCGACTAGTCTCACAGTTCTTC
TRBJ2-4 | NA | NA | TRBV29-1 | CSVTGAKNIQYF | TGCAGCGTTACAGGGGCCAAAAACATTCAGTACTTC
TRBJ1-6 | NA | NA | TRBV11-2 | CASSFPTGTSPLHF | TGTGCCAGCAGCTTTCCCACCGGGACATCACCCCTCCACTTT
TRBJ2-4 | NA | TRBD1 | TRBV28 | CASTTGQGLVQYF | TGTGCCAGCACCACGGGACAGGGACTCGTACAGTACTTC
TRBJ2-7 | NA | NA | TRBV25-1 | CASGGAGPYEQYF | TGTGCCAGTGGGGGGGCAGGGCCCTACGAGCAGTACTTC
TRBJ2-2 | NA | TRBD1 | TRBV4-2 | CASSVGTGRTGELFF | TGTGCCAGCAGCGTTGGGACAGGGAGAACCGGGGAGCTGTTTTTT
TRBJ1-5 | NA | TRBD1 | TRBV7-2 | CASSRYGQGYQPQHF | TGTGCCAGCAGCCGCTACGGACAGGGGTATCAGCCCCAGCATTTT
TRBJ1-2 | NA | TRBD1 | TRBV5-1 | CASSADRGGYTF | TGCGCCAGCAGCGCCGACAGGGGCGGCTACACCTTC
TRBJ2-5 | NA | TRBD2 | TRBV7-8 | CASSFIPAETSGEGSWTQYF | TGTGCCAGCAGCTTTATTCCCGCAGAAACTAGCGGGGAAGGATCTTGGACCCAGTACTTC
TRBJ2-3 | NA | NA | TRBV19 | CASSFLASSTDTQYF | TGTGCCAGTAGTTTCCTAGCGTCAAGCACAGATACGCAGTATTTT
TRBJ2-1 | NA | NA | TRBV9 | CASSVTSGGEQFF | TGTGCCAGCAGCGTAACAAGCGGAGGTGAGCAGTTCTTC
TRBJ2-3 | NA | NA | TRBV9 | CASSIGQLDTQYF | TGTGCCAGCAGCATAGGACAGTTAGATACGCAGTATTTT
TRBJ1-1 | NA | NA | TRBV5-1 | CASSLASGNTEAFF | TGCGCCAGCAGCTTGGCGTCGGGTAACACTGAAGCTTTCTTT
TRBJ1-4 | NA | NA | TRBV19 | CASSIKGGGKLFF | TGTGCCAGTAGTATAAAGGGTGGAGGAAAACTGTTTTTT
TRBJ2-7 | NA | NA | TRBV3-1/TRBV3-2 | CASSQEGSRVGSREQYF | TGTGCCAGCAGCCAAGAAGGATCGAGGGTTGGGTCTCGCGAGCAGTACTTC
TRBJ1-4 | NA | NA | TRBV7-8 | CASSLGRDLVEKLFF | TGTGCCAGCAGCCTGGGGAGGGATCTAGTTGAAAAACTGTTTTTT